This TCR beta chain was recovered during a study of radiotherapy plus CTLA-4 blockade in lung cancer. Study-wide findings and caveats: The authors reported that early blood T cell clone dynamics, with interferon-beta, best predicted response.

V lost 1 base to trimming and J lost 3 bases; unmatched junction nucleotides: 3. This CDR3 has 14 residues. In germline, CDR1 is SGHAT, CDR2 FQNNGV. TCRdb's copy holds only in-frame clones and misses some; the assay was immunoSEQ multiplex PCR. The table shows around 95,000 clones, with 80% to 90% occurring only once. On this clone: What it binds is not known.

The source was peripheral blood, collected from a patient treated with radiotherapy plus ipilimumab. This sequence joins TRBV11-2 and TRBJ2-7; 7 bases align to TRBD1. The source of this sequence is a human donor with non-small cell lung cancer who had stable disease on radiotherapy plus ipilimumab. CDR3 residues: CASSLGTGIYEQYF. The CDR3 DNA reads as TGTGCCAGCAGCTTAGGGACAGGAATCTACGAGCAGTACTTC.